The T cell receptor beta chain under discussion was sequenced for a study of OX40 agonist ivuxolimab in advanced cancers. Study outcomes and limitations: The work left the antigen specificity of expanded peripheral T cells undetermined. Among the lowest peripheral clonal expansion occurred in 0.1-3.0 mg/kg partial responders.

People who had autoimmune disease history or systemic immunosuppression were excluded. TCRdb keeps only in-frame clones here, not all; method: immunoSEQ multiplex PCR. The sample lists approximately 82,000 clones, 70% to 90% occurring once. Regarding this clone: What it binds is not known.

The germline gives CDR1 LGHNA, CDR2 YNFKEQ. The V end was cut by 4 bases, the J end by 4 bases, with 17 bases between. The CDR3 has 16 residues. The sequences come from CD4+ or CD8+ T cells sorted from blood, collected in a trial of the OX40 agonist ivuxolimab. This TCR came from an adult with an advanced solid tumor such as melanoma, head and neck, liver or kidney cancer. The chain combines TRBV4-2 with TRBJ1-5, with no clear D. The CDR3 DNA is TGTGCCAGCAGCCTCTCCCGGACCCCGGGGAATCAGCCCCAGCATTTT. It translates to CASSLSRTPGNQPQHF.